The 20 T cell receptor beta chains below come from one sample, sequenced in a study of molecular identifiers for immune sequencing clone quantification. TCRdb reanalysed the PCR reads using MiXCR and keeps one entry per CDR3 protein. The repertoire holds approximately 670,000 distinct CDR3 sequences, with 15% to 20% as singletons. The sample comprised naive CD8+ T cells from blood, with Jurkat cell RNA spiked in. As to subset: FACS-sorted CD8+CD4-CCR7+CD45RA+ naive T cells. These receptors all come from a human donor in good health. Some libraries in this study had Jurkat cell RNA spiked in.

This clonotype came up many times. The chain is built from TRBV7-2 and TRBJ2-3; a possible D gene is TRBD2 (6 bases). The germline V gene has CDR1 SGHTA and CDR2 FQGNSA. The CDR3 has 16 amino acids. Trimming shortened V by 5 bases and J by 4 bases, and 19 bases separated the two germline ends. The CDR3 here is CASSTRDSNPADTQYF. CDR3 nucleotides: TGTGCCAGCAGCACCCGGGACTCGAACCCCGCAGATACGCAGTATTTT.

About this clonotype: A much larger clone lies one base from this, so it may be a read error. The genes are TRBV4-2 and TRBJ1-1; D not certain. This CDR3 is built from 15 residues. V dropped 5 bases and J dropped 0 bases, with 13 bases sitting between them. Per the germline V gene, CDR1 is LGHNA and CDR2 is YNFKEQ. The chain's CDR3 is CASSSSLSLNTEAFF. The CDR3 DNA follows: TGTGCCAGCAGCTCATCATTATCATTGAACACTGAAGCTTTCTTT.

This clonotype came up a few times. As DNA, the CDR3 is TGTGCCAGCAGTGCGGGCATATTCGACACCGGGGAGCTGTTTTTT. Amino acids: CASSAGIFDTGELFF. The J gene is TRBJ2-2, the V gene TRBV2; no firm D call. From germline, CDR1 is SNHLY and CDR2 FYNNEI. V lost 4 bases, J lost 3 bases, and 12 bases lay in between. The CDR3 runs to 15 residues.

In the case of this clonotype: A much bigger clone sits one base away, suggesting this may be a read error. The V and J genes are TRBV13 and TRBJ2-2, with D possibly TRBD2 on 7 matching bases. Germline CDR1 PRHDT, CDR2 FYEKMQ (reference sequence). The CDR3 has 15 residues. Trimming removed 5 bases at V and 3 bases at J, with 13 bases between. The DNA of the CDR3 is TGTGCCAGCAGCAGTGAAGGGGGGGACACCGGGGAGCTGTTTTTT. The encoded protein is CASSSEGGDTGELFF.

Comment on this clonotype: Given a much more abundant clone one base away, this may be a read error. The J gene is TRBJ2-7, the V gene TRBV5-3; a possible D gene is TRBD2 (5 bases). TRBV5-3 is an ORF; its function is uncertain. The CDR3 contains 14 residues. V gave up 8 bases and J gave up 0 bases, with 15 bases separating them. Here the CDR3 reads CASSHGMSSYEQYF. In DNA form, the CDR3 reads TGTGCCAGCAGCCACGGGATGAGCTCCTACGAGCAGTACTTC.

The rearrangement joins TRBV9 to TRBJ2-3; D ambiguous. CDR1 and CDR2 (germline): SGDLS, YYNGEE. This CDR3 has 15 amino acids. V shed 3 bases and J shed 0 bases, with 11 bases lying between them. The CDR3 region has the DNA TGTGCCAGCAGCGCCACAGCATTTAGCACAGATACGCAGTATTTT. This encodes CASSATAFSTDTQYF.

Ten or more counts support this clonotype. CDR3: CATSDTGAYGYTF. The DNA of the CDR3 is TGTGCCACCAGTGACACCGGGGCCTATGGCTACACCTTC. The rearrangement uses TRBV24-1 and TRBJ1-2; a possible D gene is TRBD1 (5 bases). This CDR3 has 13 amino acids. The germline V gene has CDR1 KGHDR and CDR2 SFDVKD. Trimming shortened V by 4 bases and J by 4 bases, and 9 bases separated the two germline ends.

V usage is TRBV7-9 and J usage is TRBJ1-1; D perhaps matches TRBD1 (6 bases). This CDR3 contains 16 residues. Trimming stripped 2 bases from V and 7 bases from J, with 20 bases between. Germline V lookup: CDR1 SEHNR, CDR2 FQNEAQ (reference sequence). Written as DNA, the CDR3 is TGTGCCAGCAGCTTACTTACAACAGGGTCGGACATTGAAGCTTTCTTT. Translating gives CASSLLTTGSDIEAFF.

Points on this clonotype: At one of its ends the junction is not consistent with the germline gene, which may arise from a read error. The chain couples TRBV5-5 to TRBJ1-5; a weak D match, TRBD1 (5 bases). The CDR3 runs 15 residues. Per the germline V gene, CDR1 is SGHKS and CDR2 is YYEKEE (reference sequence). The CDR3 bases are TGTGCCAACAGCCACCGGGACGGATTCAATCAGCCCCAGCATTTT. Translated, it gives CANSHRDGFNQPQHF.

To note about this clonotype: A much bigger clone sits one base away, suggesting this may be a read error. The V call is TRBV3-1, the J call TRBJ2-2, with no clear D. From germline, CDR1 is LGHDT and CDR2 YNNKEL (reference sequence). CDR3 length equals 16 residues. The CDR3 sequence is CASSPILDTNTRELFF. The CDR3 DNA sequence: TGTGCCAGCAGCCCAATTCTCGACACCAACACCAGGGAGCTGTTTTTT.

This clonotype was counted ten times or more. A much larger clonotype is one base distant, so this may be a read error. This chain joins TRBV27 and TRBJ2-7; 7 nucleotides match TRBD1. Trimming at V came to 4 bases and at J to 3 bases, leaving 3 bases not matched to a gene. The CDR3 contains 13 residues. Germline lookup yields CDR1 MNHEY and CDR2 SMNVEV (reference sequence). CDR3: CASSYGTDYEQYF. CDR3 coding DNA: TGTGCCAGCAGTTACGGGACAGACTACGAGCAGTACTTC.

Regarding this clonotype: Just one base apart from a much larger clone, this may be a read error. V and J are TRBV5-1 and TRBJ2-7; D remains ambiguous. This CDR3 is 14 amino acids long. Germline CDR1 and CDR2: SGHRS and YFSETQ. In nucleotides, the CDR3 is TGCGCCGGCAGCCCGGCGGCAGGTATGTACGAGCAGTACTTC. Encoded protein: CAGSPAAGMYEQYF.

This clonotype was seen at least ten times. The J gene is TRBJ2-1, the V gene TRBV6-2 or TRBV6-3; D is ambiguous. CDR1 and CDR2 (germline): MNHEY, SVGEGT. Trimming pared 2 bases from V and 11 bases from J, leaving 7 bases between. This CDR3 contains 11 residues. CDR3 region: CASSYGVKQFF. CDR3 nucleotide sequence: TGTGCCAGCAGTTACGGGGTGAAGCAGTTCTTC.

This clonotype has a count of ten or more. V usage is TRBV3-1 and J usage is TRBJ1-1; D ambiguous. The germline gives CDR1 LGHDT, CDR2 YNNKEL (reference sequence). The CDR3 is 15 residues long. Trimming shortened V by 0 bases and J by 0 bases, and 8 bases separated the two germline ends. CDR3 in DNA: TGTGCCAGCAGCCAAGATTTTACCGTGAACACTGAAGCTTTCTTT. This translates into CASSQDFTVNTEAFF.

Concerning this clonotype: A much larger clonotype is one base distant, so this may be a read error. The chain joins TRBV12-3 or TRBV12-4 to TRBJ1-1; 8 bases agree with TRBD1. The V gene end was trimmed by 5 bases and the J gene end by 3 bases; junction bases not matched to a gene: 8. The CDR3 has 15 amino acids. CDR3 sequence reads: CASSTWDRRDTEAFF. DNA for the CDR3: TGTGCCAGCAGTACCTGGGACAGGAGGGACACTGAAGCTTTCTTT.

This clonotype came up many times. CDR3 sequence (DNA): TGTGCCAGCAGCCAATCGACTATAAACTATGGCTACACCTTC. Its translation: CASSQSTINYGYTF. The chain carries TRBV7-9 and TRBJ1-2; no definite D call. The CDR3 is made up of 14 amino acids. Trimming left V 5 bases short and J 2 bases short, with 12 bases between. CDR1 and CDR2 from the germline V gene are SEHNR and FQNEAQ (reference sequence).

A few counts support this clonotype. One base away lies a much larger clone, so this may be a sequencing read error. The CDR3 ends on some other residue instead of the conserved phenylalanine or tryptophan, so this is likely a read error. The rearrangement joins TRBV28 to TRBJ1-1, with D perhaps TRBD1 (5 bases). Germline lookup yields CDR1 MDHEN and CDR2 SYDVKM. The CDR3 length is 14 residues. V lost 7 bases and J 0 bases, leaving 12 bases between the germline ends. CDR3 bases: TGTGCCAGCATCGTGGGGCAGCTGAACACTGAAGCTTTCCTT. Amino acids: CASIVGQLNTEAFL.

J is TRBJ2-3 and V is TRBV30; no clear D. V gave up 4 bases and J gave up 4 bases, with 18 bases separating them. The CDR3 consists of 15 residues. Germline V CDR1 and CDR2: GTSNPN, SVGIG (reference sequence). This CDR3 reads CAWTPPDHPSDTQYF. CDR3 DNA sequence: TGTGCCTGGACCCCGCCCGACCACCCCTCAGATACGCAGTATTTT.

The chain carries TRBV6-2 or TRBV6-3 and TRBJ2-7, with 7 bases lining up with TRBD1. V shed 4 bases, J shed 6 bases, and the junction held 18 bases outside the gene matches. The CDR3 loop spans 17 amino acids. Looked up from germline, CDR1 is MNHEY and CDR2 is SVGEGT. The CDR3 DNA is TGTGCCAGCAGTTTAAATTGGCTCAACACAGGGGCGGGCGAGCAGTACTTC. Translated, it gives CASSLNWLNTGAGEQYF.

This clonotype was detected many times. The chain joins TRBV29-1 to TRBJ2-3, with a possible D match to TRBD2 (6 bases). CDR3 length equals 14 residues. Trimming stripped 5 bases from V and 5 bases from J, with 17 bases between. The germline CDR1 and CDR2 sequences are SQVTM and ANQGSEA. DNA of the CDR3: TGCAGCGTTCTGGGACTGGAGCGACGAGATACGCAGTATTTT. This gives the protein CSVLGLERRDTQYF.